The 15 T cell receptor beta chains below all came from one sample that was sequenced in a study of CD8+ T cells in alopecia areata. As to treatment: oral pan-JAK inhibitor, 5-10 mg twice daily. cDNA serving as the sequencing template came from extracted, reverse transcribed RNA. Sequencing used immunoSEQ multiplex PCR; TCRdb keeps in-frame clones, though not all of them. There are about 100,000 clones in the sample; 44% occur only once, and roughly 18% lies in the top ten. The specimen comprised CD8+ T cells sorted from blood, sampled at week 24, from a patient treated with tofacitinib. These receptors came from a human donor with alopecia areata.

This sequence joins TRBV14 and TRBJ1-1, with D possibly being TRBD1 (5 bases). With 3 bases removed from V and 3 bases from J, the gap between germline ends came to 11 bases. Germline values: CDR1 SGHDN, CDR2 FVKESK. This CDR3 region has 14 residues. The DNA for the CDR3 is TGTGCCAGCAGCCAGTACCTCAGGGACACTGAAGCTTTCTTT. Its translation: CASSQYLRDTEAFF.

The chain is built from TRBV5-1 and TRBJ2-5; 9 nucleotides align to TRBD2. This CDR3 spans 17 amino acids. J gave up 1 base and V 6 bases, and 13 bases lay outside the gene matches. Germline CDR1 is SGHRS and CDR2 is YFSETQ. CDR3 protein: CASTEREAGRVQETQYF. CDR3 nucleotides: TGCGCCAGCACAGAGCGGGAGGCTGGGAGAGTCCAAGAGACCCAGTACTTC. Filled out from reference TRBV5-1 and TRBJ2-5, the complete variable domain reads KAGVTQTPRYLIKTRGQQVTLSCSPISGHRSVSWYQQTPGQGLQFLFEYFSETQRNKGNFPGRFSGRQFSNSRSEMNVSTLELGDSALYLCASTEREAGRVQETQYFGPGTRLLVL.

V usage is TRBV4-3 and J usage is TRBJ1-5; tentatively, D is TRBD1 (6 bases). The V and J ends lost 3 bases and 4 bases respectively, with 7 bases between them. The germline CDR1 and CDR2 sequences are LGHNA and YSLEER. The CDR3 runs to 13 residues. The CDR3 coding sequence is TGCGCCAGCAGCCATGACAGGAATCAGCCCCAGCATTTT. It specifies CASSHDRNQPQHF.

The chain couples TRBV7-6 to TRBJ1-2; D remains ambiguous. CDR3 length equals 14 residues. V lost 5 bases to trimming and J lost 4 bases, with 14 bases between them. Germline V gene sequence: CDR1 SGHVS, CDR2 FNYEAQ. As DNA, the CDR3 is TGTGCCAGCAGCCCCCGAGGACGGCCCTATGGCTACACCTTC. It codes for CASSPRGRPYGYTF.

The gene calls are TRBV4-1 and TRBJ2-1; no definite D call. The germline gives CDR1 MGHRA, CDR2 YSYEKL. V was shortened by 4 bases and J by 4 bases, with 14 bases between the two germline ends. The CDR3 length is 15 residues. The CDR3 protein is CASSPGGTDYNEQFF. DNA of the CDR3: TGCGCCAGCAGCCCCGGCGGCACTGATTACAATGAGCAGTTCTTC.

The rearrangement links TRBV15 to TRBJ2-1, with D uncertain. The CDR3 spans 12 residues. The germline CDR1 and CDR2 sequences are LNHNV and YYDKDF (reference sequence). The V gene lost 5 bases and the J gene lost 9 bases, with 11 bases spanning the gap. CDR3: CATSLEFGEQFF. DNA for the CDR3: TGTGCCACCAGCTTGGAGTTTGGTGAGCAGTTCTTC.

The V and J genes are TRBV18 and TRBJ2-3; no clear D. The V end was cut by 3 bases, the J end by 4 bases, with 8 bases between. The CDR3 has 13 amino acids. Germline V gives CDR1 KGHSH, CDR2 LQKENI. The CDR3 DNA follows: TGTGCCAGCTCACCCGAATCCCCAGATACGCAGTATTTT. The encoded protein is CASSPESPDTQYF.

A word on this clone: The same CDR3 also results from other DNA sequences found in this sample. The rearrangement uses TRBV30 and TRBJ1-1; D might be TRBD1 (6 bases). CDR1 is GTSNPN, CDR2 SVGIG, per germline (reference sequence). Trimming cost V 0 bases and J 1 base, with 6 bases left between them. This CDR3 comprises 13 residues. In DNA, the CDR3 is TGTGCCTGGAGTGTACAGGGGAACACTGAAGCTTTCTTT. It encodes CAWSVQGNTEAFF.

This clone turned up a few times. The rearrangement joins TRBV28 to TRBJ1-5, with D possibly matching TRBD1 (5 bases). With 4 bases removed from V and 1 base from J, the gap between germline ends came to 14 bases. The CDR3 has 16 amino acids. Germline assignment: CDR1 MDHEN and CDR2 SYDVKM. The CDR3 loop reads CASSSDDSGSNQPQHF. The CDR3 DNA reads as TGTGCCAGCAGTTCAGACGACAGTGGGAGCAATCAGCCCCAGCATTTT.

This chain connects TRBV29-1 to TRBJ2-7, with 10 positions matching TRBD2. Germline assignment: CDR1 SQVTM and CDR2 ANQGSEA. The junction had 4 bases not matched to a gene; V was cut back by 7 bases and J by 1 base. This CDR3 is 13 amino acids long. In nucleotides, the CDR3 is TGCAGCGCCGGGACTAGCGCATCCTACGAGCAGTACTTC. Translated, it gives CSAGTSASYEQYF.

The DNA of the CDR3 is TGTGCCAGCAGATTAGGGAACACTGAAGCTTTCTTT. It is translated as CASRLGNTEAFF. This rearrangement joins TRBV27 to TRBJ1-1; D gene uncertain. The CDR3 has 12 residues. Germline V lookup: CDR1 MNHEY, CDR2 SMNVEV (reference sequence). V lost 6 bases to trimming and J lost 1 base, with 6 bases between them.

This chain joins TRBV7-9 and TRBJ2-2; maybe TRBD2 (5 bases). The CDR3 sequence is 17 residues long. Per germline, CDR1 SEHNR and CDR2 FQNEAQ (reference sequence). The V gene lost 5 bases and the J gene lost 0 bases, with 16 bases spanning the gap. CDR3 sequence reads: CASSLPSYGANTGELFF. For the CDR3, the DNA is TGTGCCAGCAGCCTCCCTAGCTATGGCGCGAACACCGGGGAGCTGTTTTTT.

V gene TRBV7-9 combines with J gene TRBJ1-5; no reliable D call. CDR1 is SEHNR, CDR2 FQNEAQ, per germline (reference sequence). The CDR3 covers 15 residues. The V end was cut by 1 base, the J end by 0 bases, with 7 bases between. CDR3 nucleotides: TGTGCCAGCAGCTTAGATGGGCATAGCAATCAGCCCCAGCATTTT. Protein product: CASSLDGHSNQPQHF.

The sample holds a few counts of this clone. The genes are TRBV29-1 and TRBJ1-2; D ambiguous. Germline assignment: CDR1 SQVTM and CDR2 ANQGSEA. V lost 4 bases and J lost 4, with 10 bases in between. The length of the CDR3 is 12 residues. The CDR3: CSVVTESYGYTF. The CDR3 DNA sequence: TGCAGCGTTGTGACGGAGTCCTATGGCTACACCTTC.

Only a few counts were recorded for this clone. The rearrangement links TRBV4-2 to TRBJ2-2; D not certain. The germline V gene has CDR1 LGHNA and CDR2 YNFKEQ. This CDR3 comprises 11 residues. V was shortened by 7 bases and J by 7 bases, with 7 bases between the two germline ends. The CDR3 region has the DNA TGTGCCAGCATGGGTGGCGGGGAGCTGTTTTTT. Protein: CASMGGGELFF.